These 32 T cell receptor beta chains were all obtained from the same sample, sequenced in a study of T-cell memory formation after mild COVID-19. TCRdb recomputed calls from the 5' RACE reads with MiXCR, one row per CDR3 protein. This table holds hundreds of thousands of distinct CDR3 sequences, 15% to 20% found once. Sequences were obtained from PBMCs or a T cell subset sorted from them (not recorded which). These receptors were obtained from a man aged 18-30 years who had mild COVID-19 (a few samples of this study predate the infection). Cell type and time point are not known.

This clonotype was seen only a few times. The chain joins TRBV5-1 to TRBJ2-5, with no clear D. Per the germline V gene, CDR1 is SGHRS and CDR2 is YFSETQ. V dropped 4 bases and J dropped 5 bases, with 6 bases sitting between them. This CDR3 region has 11 residues. The CDR3 protein is CASSISETQYF. The CDR3 bases are TGCGCCAGCAGCATATCGGAGACCCAGTACTTC. The full variable domain, completed using reference TRBV5-1 and TRBJ2-5, is KAGVTQTPRYLIKTRGQQVTLSCSPISGHRSVSWYQQTPGQGLQFLFEYFSETQRNKGNFPGRFSGRQFSNSRSEMNVSTLELGDSALYLCASSISETQYFGPGTRLLVL.

This clonotype was observed a few times. V and J are TRBV19 and TRBJ2-1, with 10 nucleotides matching TRBD2. The V segment lost 7 bases and the J segment 0 bases; nucleotides outside the gene matches: 12. The CDR3 length is 18 residues. The germline CDR1 and CDR2 sequences are LNHDA and SQIVND (reference sequence). The CDR3 reads CASTHFSGGSLSYNEQFF. The DNA for the CDR3 is TGTGCCAGTACCCATTTTAGCGGGGGGAGCCTCTCCTACAATGAGCAGTTCTTC.

The sample holds a few counts of this clonotype. The chain carries TRBV5-1 and TRBJ1-1, with D perhaps matching TRBD1 (5 bases). The length of the CDR3 is 18 residues. Trimming removed 1 base at V and 0 bases at J, with 19 bases between. Germline V gene lookup returns CDR1 SGHRS and CDR2 YFSETQ. The CDR3 DNA sequence: TGCGCCAGCAGCTTGAGGGGCACAGCGCAACCCGTGAACACTGAAGCTTTCTTT. Its protein is CASSLRGTAQPVNTEAFF.

This clonotype was detected many times. This chain connects TRBV14 to TRBJ2-5; D gene ambiguous. The CDR3 loop spans 11 amino acids. The V gene's germline CDR1 is SGHDN and CDR2 FVKESK. The V end lost 2 bases, the J end lost 3 bases, and 1 base lay between the germline ends. The chain's CDR3 is CASSQKETQYF. DNA for the CDR3: TGTGCCAGCAGCCAAAAAGAGACCCAGTACTTC.

This clonotype was observed a handful of times. This rearrangement joins TRBV5-4 to TRBJ2-3; TRBD2 is a possible D gene (5 bases). V lost 4 bases to trimming and J lost 6 bases, with 12 bases between them. The CDR3 contains 13 residues. Germline CDR1 reads SGHNT; CDR2 reads YYREEE (reference sequence). The CDR3 region is CASSRTEGDTQYF. The CDR3 DNA reads as TGTGCCAGCAGCCGGACCGAGGGTGATACGCAGTATTTT.

There are a few counts of this clonotype. CDR3 sequence: CASSLARQYNEQFF. CDR3 bases: TGTGCCAGCAGCTTAGCGAGACAATACAATGAGCAGTTCTTC. The chain recombines TRBV7-2 with TRBJ2-1, with no clear D. The CDR3 extends over 14 amino acids. V lost 0 bases, J lost 4 bases, and 7 bases lay in between. CDR1 SGHTA and CDR2 FQGNSA come from the germline V gene.

A few counts support this clonotype. The chain recombines TRBV9 with TRBJ2-7; D may be TRBD1 (6 bases). Germline loops: CDR1 SGDLS, CDR2 YYNGEE. This CDR3 comprises 13 residues. Trimming shortened V by 4 bases and J by 3 bases, and 11 bases separated the two germline ends. CDR3 sequence (DNA): TGTGCCAGCAGCCGGGACATAGACTACGAGCAGTACTTC. Its protein is CASSRDIDYEQYF.

The CDR3: CASSLTGAGNTIYF. The CDR3 nucleotides are TGTGCCAGCAGTTTAACAGGCGCTGGAAACACCATATATTTT. The V gene is TRBV12-3 or TRBV12-4, the J gene TRBJ1-3; D may be TRBD1 (5 bases). The CDR3 loop spans 14 amino acids. V gave up 2 bases and J gave up 2 bases, with 7 bases separating them.

This clonotype showed up just once. The chain is built from TRBV20-1 and TRBJ2-2; a weak D match, TRBD2 (6 bases). Looked up from germline, CDR1 is DFQATT and CDR2 is SNEGSKA (reference sequence). The ends were cut back, 3 bases at V and 6 bases at J, with 11 bases in the middle. The CDR3 runs to 13 residues. The CDR3 is CSARLPGAGELFF. The CDR3 DNA follows: TGCAGTGCTAGGCTCCCGGGGGCCGGGGAGCTGTTTTTT.

The V and J genes are TRBV6-5 and TRBJ1-2; TRBD1 matches 7 bases. Germline CDR1 and CDR2: MNHEY and SVGAGI. The CDR3 is made up of 13 amino acids. The trim removed 4 bases at V and 4 bases at J, leaving 3 bases unmatched. CDR3 nucleotides: TGTGCCAGCAGTTCGACAGGGCGCTATGGCTACACCTTC. Translation: CASSSTGRYGYTF.

This clonotype was seen only a few times. The chain employs TRBV4-1 and TRBJ1-4; 10 nucleotides match TRBD1. The V and J ends lost 0 bases and 10 bases, in that order; junction bases with no gene match: 8. The CDR3 spans 16 residues. Germline values: CDR1 MGHRA, CDR2 YSYEKL. In DNA form, the CDR3 reads TGCGCCAGCAGCCAAGAGTCGGGACAGGGGAGTGTAAAACTGTTTTTT. This translates into CASSQESGQGSVKLFF.

The chain has TRBV12-5 and TRBJ2-5; TRBD2 aligns across 10 bases. J was trimmed by 2 bases and V by 3 bases; bases with no gene match: 6. CDR3 length: 16 amino acids. From germline, CDR1 is LGHNT and CDR2 FRNRAP. This CDR3 is CASGFSLAGVQETQYF. CDR3 nucleotides: TGTGCTAGTGGTTTTTCCCTAGCGGGAGTACAAGAGACCCAGTACTTC. The variable domain in full, completed from reference TRBV12-5 and TRBJ2-5, reads DARVTQTPRHKVTEMGQEVTMRCQPILGHNTVFWYRQTMMQGLELLAYFRNRAPLDDSGMPKDRFSAEMPDATLATLKIQPSEPRDSAVYFCASGFSLAGVQETQYFGPGTRLLVL.

The rearrangement uses TRBV30 and TRBJ2-3, with a tentative D call TRBD2 (6 bases). Trimming cost V 3 bases and J 4 bases, with 14 bases left between them. The V gene's germline CDR1 is GTSNPN and CDR2 SVGIG (reference sequence). The CDR3 covers 14 residues. The CDR3 nucleotides read TGTGCCTGGAGCGGAGGGGTCTGGCCAGATACGCAGTATTTT. Amino acids: CAWSGGVWPDTQYF.

This clonotype was found a few times. V usage is TRBV20-1 and J usage is TRBJ2-5; the D gene is possibly TRBD2 (5 bases). Germline lookup yields CDR1 DFQATT and CDR2 SNEGSKA (reference sequence). The CDR3 contains 13 residues. Trimming took off 1 base at V and 4 bases at J, with 10 bases between the two ends. The CDR3: CSARGSGTETQYF. CDR3 DNA sequence: TGCAGTGCTAGAGGGTCGGGAACAGAGACCCAGTACTTC.

The J gene is TRBJ2-5, the V gene TRBV7-2; 8 nucleotides match TRBD2. With V trimmed by 5 bases and J by 7 bases, 12 bases remained unmatched. The germline V gene has CDR1 SGHTA and CDR2 FQGNSA. This CDR3 is built from 15 residues. The DNA for the CDR3 is TGTGCCAGCAGCCCTCAAACGGGAGGGGTGGGGACCCAGTACTTC. This translates into CASSPQTGGVGTQYF.

The rearrangement joins TRBV20-1 to TRBJ1-2; D remains unclear. CDR1 and CDR2 (germline): DFQATT, SNEGSKA (reference sequence). Trimming shortened V by 2 bases and J by 5 bases, and 24 bases separated the two germline ends. The CDR3 totals 17 residues. In DNA, the CDR3 is TGCAGTGCTAGACACCCCGCTAAGGGTTCATATCTTTATGGCTACACCTTC. This encodes CSARHPAKGSYLYGYTF.

This clonotype was detected a few times. This sequence joins TRBV6-5 and TRBJ2-5; 8 bases match TRBD1. The germline gives CDR1 MNHEY, CDR2 SVGAGI. Trimming cost V 5 bases and J 3 bases; bases outside gene matches: 5. The CDR3 extends over 14 amino acids. The DNA for the CDR3 is TGTGCCAGCAGTCGGAACAGGGGGGAAGAGACCCAGTACTTC. Translation gives CASSRNRGEETQYF.

The V gene is TRBV7-6, the J gene TRBJ1-1, with D possibly matching TRBD1 (5 bases). V was cut by 0 bases and J by 0 bases, with 8 bases left in between. CDR1 is SGHVS and CDR2 is FNYEAQ in the germline V gene. This CDR3 has 15 amino acids. CDR3 DNA: TGTGCCAGCAGCTTAGCGTCAGGGATGAACACTGAAGCTTTCTTT. Protein: CASSLASGMNTEAFF.

This clonotype has more than one count but fewer than ten. The CDR3 DNA sequence: TGCGCCAGCAGCCAAGATCATCGGGGGCTAGAGACCCAGTACTTC. Residues: CASSQDHRGLETQYF. The chain employs TRBV4-3 and TRBJ2-5; either TRBD1 or TRBD2 may fit D (6 bases each). Germline CDR1 LGHNA, CDR2 YSLEER. V lost 0 bases and J lost 4, with 12 bases in between. The CDR3 sequence is 15 residues long.

The chain uses TRBV5-1 and TRBJ2-1; 10 bases match TRBD2. Germline V gene sequence: CDR1 SGHRS, CDR2 YFSETQ. With V trimmed by 4 bases and J by 8 bases, 9 bases remained unmatched. This CDR3 has 15 residues. CDR3 sequence reads: CASSTPSGGNDEQFF. As DNA, the CDR3 is TGCGCCAGCAGCACCCCTAGCGGGGGAAACGATGAGCAGTTCTTC.

The sample holds a few counts of this clonotype. The chain uses TRBV24-1 and TRBJ2-5, with a weak D call TRBD1 (6 bases). CDR1 KGHDR and CDR2 SFDVKD come from the germline V gene. There are 16 residues in the CDR3. The ends were cut back, 4 bases at V and 5 bases at J, with 19 bases in the middle. CDR3 coding DNA: TGTGCCACCAGTGACTGGCAGGGGAACAGCGGCGAGACCCAGTACTTC. Translated, it gives CATSDWQGNSGETQYF.

This clonotype was seen a handful of times. The CDR3 reads CSASMSSEQYF. The CDR3 bases are TGCAGTGCTAGTATGAGCTCCGAGCAGTACTTC. The rearrangement uses TRBV20-1 and TRBJ2-7; no reliable D call. Germline V gives CDR1 DFQATT, CDR2 SNEGSKA (reference sequence). Trimming took off 3 bases at V and 6 bases at J, with 9 bases between the two ends. The length of the CDR3 is 11 residues.

This clonotype was observed a few times. This chain uses TRBV5-1 with TRBJ2-7; D remains unclear. Germline V gene lookup returns CDR1 SGHRS and CDR2 YFSETQ. The V end lost 3 bases, the J end lost 5 bases, and 9 bases lay between the germline ends. CDR3 length: 12 residues. The CDR3 nucleotides read TGCGCCAGCAGCTCAGCTGGCCACGAGCAGTACTTC. Translating gives CASSSAGHEQYF.

The chain joins TRBV18 to TRBJ2-5; D gene ambiguous. The CDR3 contains 14 residues. CDR1 is KGHSH and CDR2 is LQKENI in the germline V gene. The V end was cut by 4 bases, the J end by 2 bases, with 11 bases between. The CDR3 loop is CASSQRPIQETQYF. In DNA, the CDR3 is TGTGCCAGCTCACAAAGACCAATACAAGAGACCCAGTACTTC.

J is TRBJ2-3 and V is TRBV5-4; 7 nucleotides align to TRBD1. The V and J ends lost 2 bases and 1 base, in that order; junction bases with no gene match: 4. The CDR3 totals 15 residues. Looked up from germline, CDR1 is SGHNT and CDR2 is YYREEE (reference sequence). The CDR3: CASSFRGGRTDTQYF. CDR3 in DNA: TGTGCCAGCAGCTTTAGAGGGGGCCGCACAGATACGCAGTATTTT.

There are many counts of this clonotype. The chain joins TRBV4-2 to TRBJ2-6, with a weak D call TRBD1 (5 bases). The CDR3 length is 19 residues. From germline, CDR1 is LGHNA and CDR2 YNFKEQ. V was trimmed by 0 bases and J by 0 bases, leaving 15 bases between them. Here the CDR3 reads CASSQEAGSRASGANVLTF. The CDR3 bases are TGTGCCAGCAGCCAAGAGGCAGGGTCCCGGGCCTCTGGGGCCAACGTCCTGACTTTC.

The chain recombines TRBV4-1 with TRBJ2-2; tentative D call: TRBD2 (5 bases). The ends were cut back, 2 bases at V and 6 bases at J, with 16 bases in the middle. The length of the CDR3 is 16 residues. Germline V gene lookup returns CDR1 MGHRA and CDR2 YSYEKL. CDR3 protein: CASSQPTRKAAGELFF. CDR3 sequence (DNA): TGCGCCAGCAGCCAACCCACTAGAAAGGCGGCCGGGGAGCTGTTTTTT.

This clonotype was counted between two and nine times. This rearrangement joins TRBV24-1 to TRBJ2-2, with 12 positions matching TRBD2. CDR3 length: 18 residues. Germline values: CDR1 KGHDR, CDR2 SFDVKD. The V gene end was trimmed by 5 bases and the J gene end by 0 bases; junction bases not matched to a gene: 6. The CDR3 DNA reads as TGTGCCACCAGTGGACTAGCGGGGGCCAACACGAACACCGGGGAGCTGTTTTTT. Translating gives CATSGLAGANTNTGELFF.

This clonotype was seen a few times. This chain connects TRBV27 to TRBJ2-2, with 7 bases aligning to TRBD1. Germline V gene lookup returns CDR1 MNHEY and CDR2 SMNVEV (reference sequence). The CDR3 has 15 residues. Trimming cost V 5 bases and J 4 bases; bases outside gene matches: 7. CDR3 sequence (DNA): TGTGCCAGCAGTGCAGATTCAGGGGGCACCGGGGAGCTGTTTTTT. Its translation: CASSADSGGTGELFF.

The chain has TRBV24-1 and TRBJ2-4; no clear D. CDR3 length equals 13 residues. The germline CDR1 and CDR2 sequences are KGHDR and SFDVKD. V was trimmed by 3 bases and J by 9 bases, leaving 11 bases between them. In nucleotides, the CDR3 is TGTGCCACCAGTGATAAAACCCGTCCCATTCAGTACTTC. This encodes CATSDKTRPIQYF.

The chain recombines TRBV24-1 with TRBJ1-2; D call uncertain. Germline assignment: CDR1 KGHDR and CDR2 SFDVKD. V was shortened by 1 base and J by 6 bases, with 11 bases between the two germline ends. The length of the CDR3 is 14 residues. The CDR3 nucleotides are TGTGCCACCAGTGATTTTCCGGACTCCGATGGCTACACCTTC. This codes for CATSDFPDSDGYTF.

The DNA of the CDR3 is TGCAGTGCCGCCAGCGGGGGGAACGGGGAGCTGTTTTTT. This sequence encodes CSAASGGNGELFF. The gene calls are TRBV20-1 and TRBJ2-2; 9 nucleotides match TRBD2. The ends lost 6 bases at V and 7 bases at J; junction bases unmatched: 6. This CDR3 spans 13 amino acids. The V gene's germline CDR1 is DFQATT and CDR2 SNEGSKA (reference sequence).